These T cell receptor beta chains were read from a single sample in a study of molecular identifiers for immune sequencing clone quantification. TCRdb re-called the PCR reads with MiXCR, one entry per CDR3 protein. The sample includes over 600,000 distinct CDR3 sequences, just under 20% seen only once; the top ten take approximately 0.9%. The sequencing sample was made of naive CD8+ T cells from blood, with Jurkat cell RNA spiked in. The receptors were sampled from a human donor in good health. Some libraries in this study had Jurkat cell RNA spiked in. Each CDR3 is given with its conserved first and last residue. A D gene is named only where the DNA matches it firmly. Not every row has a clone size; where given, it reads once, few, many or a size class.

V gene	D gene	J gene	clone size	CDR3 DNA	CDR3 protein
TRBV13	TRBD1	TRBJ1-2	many	TGTGCCAGCAGCGAAGGGGGCCTATATGGCTACACCTTC	CASSEGGLYGYTF
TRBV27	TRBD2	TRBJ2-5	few	TGTGCCAGCAGTTCTTTAGCGGGGGGGGCTGGGACCCAGTACTTC	CASSSLAGGAGTQYF
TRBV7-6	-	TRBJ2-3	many	TGTGTCTTGGGGGGTAATACGGGAGACACAGATACGCAGTATTTT	CVLGGNTGDTDTQYF
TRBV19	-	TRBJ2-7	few	TGTGCCAGTAGTATGGGGTCGGGACACCCTTACGAGCAGTACTTC	CASSMGSGHPYEQYF
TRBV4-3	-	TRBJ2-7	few	TGCGCCAGCAGCCAAGAAGACGTCTCCTACGAGCAGTACTTC	CASSQEDVSYEQYF
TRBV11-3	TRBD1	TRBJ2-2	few	TGTGCCAGCAGCTTAGATCTCAGGGGGAATCGACGAATCGCCGGGGAGCTGTTTTTT	CASSLDLRGNRRIAGELFF
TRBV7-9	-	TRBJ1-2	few	TGTGCCAGCACCCTGGGCAGTTCCTATGGCTACACCTTC	CASTLGSSYGYTF
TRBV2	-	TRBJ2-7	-	TGTGCCAGCAGCGCCGTAGCGTACGAGCAGTACTTC	CASSAVAYEQYF
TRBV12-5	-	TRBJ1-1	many	TGTGCTAGTGGTTTGAATGAGGGCACTGAAGCTTTCTTT	CASGLNEGTEAFF
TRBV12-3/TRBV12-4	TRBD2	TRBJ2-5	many	TGTGCCAGCAGTTTACAGACTAGCGGCCAAGAGACCCAGTACTTC	CASSLQTSGQETQYF
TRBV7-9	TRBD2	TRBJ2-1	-	TGTGCCAGCAGCCCTCCGATTAGCGGGGGGCCAGGGGAGCAGTTCTTC	CASSPPISGGPGEQFF
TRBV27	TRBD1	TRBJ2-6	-	TGTGCCAGCAGTTTTACAGGGGCTTTTGGGGCCAACGTCCTGACTTTC	CASSFTGAFGANVLTF
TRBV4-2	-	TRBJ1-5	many	TGTGCCAGCAGCCAAGAAACAGGGACCAGTCAGCCCCAGCATTTT	CASSQETGTSQPQHF
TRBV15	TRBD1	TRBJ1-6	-	TGTGCCACCAGGCAGGGGGCAACTTTGTCACCCCTCCACTTT	CATRQGATLSPLHF
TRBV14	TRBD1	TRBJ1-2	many	TGTGCCAGCAGCCCGGGACAGTATGGCTACACCTTC	CASSPGQYGYTF
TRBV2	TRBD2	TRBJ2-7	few	TGTGCCATCGAGACCGGGACTAGCGATACCTACGAGCAGTACTTC	CAIETGTSDTYEQYF
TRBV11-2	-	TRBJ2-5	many	TGTGCCAGCAGCCCCTACCCGGACAACCAAGAGACCCAGTACTTC	CASSPYPDNQETQYF
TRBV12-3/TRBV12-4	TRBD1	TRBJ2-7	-	TGTGCCAGCAGTTTAGACAGGGGGCTGGTATACGAGCAGTACTTC	CASSLDRGLVYEQYF
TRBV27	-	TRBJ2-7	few	TGTGCCAGCAGTTTGACAGGTGCGGGAACCTACGAGCAGTACTTC	CASSLTGAGTYEQYF
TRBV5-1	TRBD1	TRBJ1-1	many	TGCGCCAGCAGCTTGGGGGGGACAGGGTGGAACACTGAAGCTTTCTTT	CASSLGGTGWNTEAFF
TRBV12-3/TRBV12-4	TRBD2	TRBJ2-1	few	TGTGCCAGCAGTTTAGGAGGACTAGCGGGAGGTGAGCAGTTCTTC	CASSLGGLAGGEQFF
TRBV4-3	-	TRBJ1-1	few	TGCGCCAGCAGCCAAGAACGGGAGTACACTGAAGCTTTCTTT	CASSQEREYTEAFF
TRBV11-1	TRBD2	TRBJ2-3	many	TGTGCCAGCAGCTTAGAGGCTAGCGGGTCCACAGATACGCAGTATTTT	CASSLEASGSTDTQYF
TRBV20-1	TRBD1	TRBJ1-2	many	TGCAGTGCTAGAGATTTCCAGGGGGCGATTAGAAGTCATGGCTACACCTTC	CSARDFQGAIRSHGYTF
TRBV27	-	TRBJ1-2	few	TGTGCCAGCAGCCCCCTGGGGGCGCATCATGGCTACACCTTC	CASSPLGAHHGYTF